This T cell receptor (beta chain) emerged from a study of shared clonotypes between healthy human individuals. General study findings and limits: Although depth was large, rarefaction showed that sequencing of the sorted subsets was incomplete.

This clone occurred a few times. Its antigen remains unknown. CDR3 length: 17 amino acids. Germline V gene data show CDR1 as LGHNA and CDR2 as YNFKEQ. The V segment lost 0 bases and the J segment 6 bases; nucleotides outside the gene matches: 12. Sorted subsets were amplified in replicate PCRs using around 220 ng DNA, 25,000 to 30,000 T cell genomes. The method was immunoSEQ multiplex PCR; TCRdb's version includes in-frame clones alone and lacks a portion of them. The data contain about 110,000 clones, around 73% of them singletons. This sequence originates from a woman in her thirties in good health. Sequencing was performed on memory CD8+ T cells sorted from blood. Subset of the sample: CD45RO+ cells pooled with CCR7-negative TemRA cells. The chain combines TRBV4-2 with TRBJ2-7, with TRBD2 identical over 9 bases. The CDR3 DNA sequence: TGTGCCAGCAGCCAAGAAATGGGGGTAGCGGGAGAACCCGAGCAGTACTTC. Residues: CASSQEMGVAGEPEQYF.